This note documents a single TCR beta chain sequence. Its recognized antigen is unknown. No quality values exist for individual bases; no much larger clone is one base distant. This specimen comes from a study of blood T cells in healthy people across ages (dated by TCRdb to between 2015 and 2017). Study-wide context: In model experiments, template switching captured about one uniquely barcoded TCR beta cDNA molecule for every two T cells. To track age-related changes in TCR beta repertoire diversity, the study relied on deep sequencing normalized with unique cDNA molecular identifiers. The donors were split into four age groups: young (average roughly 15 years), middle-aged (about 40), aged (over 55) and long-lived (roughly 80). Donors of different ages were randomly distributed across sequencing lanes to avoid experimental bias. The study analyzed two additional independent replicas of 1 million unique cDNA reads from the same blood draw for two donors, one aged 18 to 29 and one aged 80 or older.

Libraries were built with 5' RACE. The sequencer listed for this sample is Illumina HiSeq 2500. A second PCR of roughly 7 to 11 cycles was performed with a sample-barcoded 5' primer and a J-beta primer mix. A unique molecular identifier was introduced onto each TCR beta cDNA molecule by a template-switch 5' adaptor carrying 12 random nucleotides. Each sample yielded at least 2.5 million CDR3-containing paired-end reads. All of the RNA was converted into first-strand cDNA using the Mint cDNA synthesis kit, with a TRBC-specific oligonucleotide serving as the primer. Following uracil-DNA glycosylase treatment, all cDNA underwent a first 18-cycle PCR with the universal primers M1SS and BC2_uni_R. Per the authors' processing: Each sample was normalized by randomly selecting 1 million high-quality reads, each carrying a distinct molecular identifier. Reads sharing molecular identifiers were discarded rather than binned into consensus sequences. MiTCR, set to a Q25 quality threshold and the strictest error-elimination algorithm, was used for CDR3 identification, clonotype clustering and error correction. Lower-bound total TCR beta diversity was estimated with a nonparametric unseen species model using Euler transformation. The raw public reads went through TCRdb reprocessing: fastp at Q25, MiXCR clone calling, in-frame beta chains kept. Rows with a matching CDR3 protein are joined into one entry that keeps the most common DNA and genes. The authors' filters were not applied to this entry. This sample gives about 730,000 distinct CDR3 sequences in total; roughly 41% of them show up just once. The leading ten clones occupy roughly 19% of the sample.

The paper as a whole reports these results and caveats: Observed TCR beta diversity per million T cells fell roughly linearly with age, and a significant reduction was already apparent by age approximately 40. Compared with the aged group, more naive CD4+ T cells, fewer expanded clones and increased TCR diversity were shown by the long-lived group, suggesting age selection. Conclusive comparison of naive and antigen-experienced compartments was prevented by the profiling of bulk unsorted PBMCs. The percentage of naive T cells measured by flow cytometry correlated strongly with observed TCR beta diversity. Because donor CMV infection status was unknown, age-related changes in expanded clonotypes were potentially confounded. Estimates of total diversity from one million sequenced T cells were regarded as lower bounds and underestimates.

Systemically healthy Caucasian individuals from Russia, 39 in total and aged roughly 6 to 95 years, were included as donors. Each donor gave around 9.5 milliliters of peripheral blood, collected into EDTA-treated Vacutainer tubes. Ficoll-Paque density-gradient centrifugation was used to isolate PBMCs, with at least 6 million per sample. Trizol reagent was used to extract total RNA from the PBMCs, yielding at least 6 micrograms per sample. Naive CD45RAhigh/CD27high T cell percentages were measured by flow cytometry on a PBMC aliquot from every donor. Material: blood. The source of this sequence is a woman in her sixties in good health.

The CDR3 protein is CSLRGITDTQYF. The bases read TGCAGCCTTAGGGGTATCACAGATACGCAGTATTTT. The receptor chain draws on TRBV20-1 and TRBJ2-3; TRBD1 is a weak D gene call, 5 bases matching. The germline V gene (reference sequence) sets CDR1 to DFQATT and CDR2 to SNEGSKA. Its CDR3 holds 12 amino acids, cysteine through phenylalanine. The sequence is cut down to CDR3 DNA, 36 bases in frame from base 1.